The sequence of this TCR beta chain was determined in a study of cytomegalovirus exposure and HLA in healthy donors. Study observations and caveats: In vitro data verified a few CMV-associated chains as specific for CMV antigens.

Details on this clone: Its antigen is unidentified.

Germline CDR1 LGHNA, CDR2 YNFKEQ. The trim removed 1 base at V and 1 base at J, leaving 4 bases unmatched. The length of the CDR3 is 17 residues. Primers: 60 Vbeta forward and 13 Jbeta reverse. Assay used: immunoSEQ multiplex PCR; TCRdb lists only in-frame clones, some missing. The sample holds tens of thousands of clones; 65% to 90% are singletons and the top ten take approximately 4%. Sequenced input: PBMCs. The V and J genes are TRBV4-2 and TRBJ2-3; 11 bases match TRBD2. This sequence originates from a man younger than 40 in good health and CMV-seronegative. As DNA, the CDR3 is TGTGCCAGCAGCCAAGTACTAGCGGGAGCCGGCACAGATACGCAGTATTTT. Its translation: CASSQVLAGAGTDTQYF.